This section outlines one T cell receptor (beta chain) sequence together with its context. These data come from a study of T cell changes during pregnancy in multiple sclerosis. Germline CDR1 SEHNR, CDR2 FQNEAQ (reference sequence). V lost 5 bases to trimming and J lost 2 bases, with 11 bases between them. This CDR3 has 14 residues. Clones were read by immunoSEQ multiplex PCR, and TCRdb kept only the in-frame ones, dropping some. The sample lists fewer than 110,000 clones, roughly 93% occurring once. This receptor was obtained from a female donor with multiple sclerosis, enrolled in a pregnancy study. This specimen consisted of peripheral blood, obtained after pregnancy. The V and J genes are TRBV7-9 and TRBJ2-3; TRBD2 might be the D (5 bases). CDR3 residues: CASSPSTTTDTQYF. CDR3 nucleotide sequence: TGTGCCAGCAGCCCGTCGACTACCACAGATACGCAGTATTTT.